Listed below are T cell receptor beta chains from one sample, sequenced in a study of technical replicates of blood from several donors. TCRdb keeps only in-frame clones here, not all; method: immunoSEQ multiplex PCR. Of about 73,000 clones listed, around 93% are singletons. Sequenced material: T cells isolated from PBMCs. These TCRs come from a human donor in good health. Each CDR3 is given with its conserved first and last residue. A D gene is named only where the DNA matches it firmly. For some rows the clone size is stated as once, few or many, or as a class when expanded; others skip it.

clone size | CDR3 length | J gene | V gene | D gene | CDR3 protein | CDR3 DNA
- | 17 | TRBJ2-1 | TRBV6-1 | - | CASSEAGPGVTYNEQFF | TGTGCCAGCAGTGAAGCAGGCCCGGGAGTTACCTACAATGAGCAGTTCTTC
- | 19 | TRBJ2-1 | TRBV4-1 | TRBD2 | CASSQGTGGLAGIHNEQFF | TGCGCCAGCAGCCAAGGTACGGGGGGACTAGCGGGTATTCACAATGAGCAGTTCTTC
once | 14 | TRBJ2-7 | TRBV7-9 | - | CASSGVGGTYEQYF | TGTGCCAGCAGCGGAGTGGGTGGTACCTACGAGCAGTACTTC
- | 16 | TRBJ1-1 | TRBV11-3 | TRBD1 | CASSLENRGLNTEAFF | TGTGCCAGCAGCTTAGAAAACAGGGGGTTGAACACTGAAGCTTTCTTT
- | 17 | TRBJ1-5 | TRBV2 | TRBD1 | CASSEFGRGGGNQPQHF | TGTGCCAGCAGTGAATTTGGGAGAGGGGGCGGAAATCAGCCCCAGCATTTT
once | 16 | TRBJ2-5 | TRBV28 | TRBD1 | CASTSLLQGAQETQYF | TGTGCCAGCACTTCACTCTTACAGGGGGCCCAAGAGACCCAGTACTTC
- | 13 | TRBJ1-1 | TRBV5-1 | - | CASSYLGDTEAFF | TGCGCCAGCAGCTACTTAGGGGACACTGAAGCTTTCTTT
- | 16 | TRBJ2-3 | TRBV27 | TRBD2 | CASSPYSGRGPDTQYF | TGTGCCAGCAGTCCCTATAGCGGGAGAGGCCCAGATACGCAGTATTTT
- | 16 | TRBJ2-7 | TRBV27 | TRBD2 | CASMGTSGRVSYEQYF | TGTGCCAGCATGGGGACTAGCGGGAGGGTTTCTTACGAGCAGTACTTC
- | 13 | TRBJ2-7 | TRBV30 | TRBD1 | CAWDQGGLYEQYF | TGTGCCTGGGACCAAGGGGGCCTCTACGAGCAGTACTTC
- | 16 | TRBJ2-7 | TRBV13 | TRBD1 | CASSGGQGDSSYEQYF | TGTGCCAGCAGCGGGGGACAGGGGGACTCCTCCTACGAGCAGTACTTC
- | 14 | TRBJ2-1 | TRBV4-2 | TRBD2 | CASSQIAGGREQFF | TGTGCCAGCAGCCAGATAGCGGGAGGGCGTGAGCAGTTCTTC
few | 14 | TRBJ1-4 | TRBV19 | TRBD1 | CASSRTGSNEKLFF | TGTGCCAGTAGTCGGACAGGGAGTAATGAAAAACTGTTTTTT
- | 16 | TRBJ2-2 | TRBV5-4 | TRBD2 | CASSSSGLQNTGELFF | TGTGCCAGCAGCTCCTCGGGACTACAAAACACCGGGGAGCTGTTTTTT
- | 14 | TRBJ1-5 | TRBV30 | - | CAWSSGVSNQPQHF | TGTGCCTGGAGCTCAGGGGTGAGCAATCAGCCCCAGCATTTT
- | 16 | TRBJ2-1 | TRBV10-2 | TRBD1 | CASSDTGQFSYNEQFF | TGCGCCAGCAGTGACACGGGACAGTTCTCCTACAATGAGCAGTTCTTC
- | 14 | TRBJ1-4 | TRBV30 | TRBD1 | CAWSEGTGFEKLFF | TGTGCCTGGAGTGAAGGGACAGGATTCGAAAAACTGTTTTTT
once | 15 | TRBJ2-7 | TRBV27 | - | CASSLRGGGSYEQYF | TGTGCCAGCAGTTTACGAGGGGGTGGCTCCTACGAGCAGTACTTC
- | 17 | TRBJ1-5 | TRBV5-5 | TRBD1 | CASSPGQGALWNQPQHF | TGTGCCAGCAGCCCCGGACAGGGGGCCCTCTGGAATCAGCCCCAGCATTTT
- | 13 | TRBJ2-7 | TRBV30 | - | CAWSVRGSYEQYF | TGTGCCTGGAGTGTACGGGGGTCCTACGAGCAGTACTTC